A single sample is the source of the 15 T cell receptor beta chains below, sequenced in a study of vaccination effects on CD4 cells after COVID-19. Their target antigens are unknown. The assay was immunoSEQ multiplex PCR, and TCRdb's table has in-frame clones only and misses some. This sample yields about 59,000 clones, of which approximately 78% are seen a single time; about 2.1% belongs to the top ten. Antigen-specific CD4+ T cells were expanded with viral peptide pools in the ViraFEST assay before sequencing. Researchers isolated CD4+ T cells once approximately eleven days of culture had elapsed. Vaccine administered to participants consisted of two doses of either BNT162b2 or mRNA-1273. The source material was CD4+ T cells from PBMCs cultured with HCoV-OC43 spike peptides, sampled after COVID-19 vaccination. Subset meaning: HCoV-OC43 spike overlapping peptide pool stimulation. The receptors come from a human donor who received a COVID-19 vaccine.

The sample holds a few counts of this clone. The rearrangement joins TRBV6-2 or TRBV6-3 to TRBJ1-3, with D hard to call. V lost 6 bases and J lost 0, with 21 bases in between. The CDR3 runs 18 residues. Germline CDR1 and CDR2: MNHEY and SVGEGT. The CDR3 sequence: CASSKQRSGIHSGNTIYF. The CDR3 DNA follows: TGTGCCAGCAGCAAACAGCGGTCGGGGATTCACTCTGGAAACACCATATATTTT.

The CDR3 coding sequence is TGTGCCAGTACTGGAGGGACGGCACAGGGGGAAAAACTGTTTTTT. Encoded protein: CASTGGTAQGEKLFF. The chain uses TRBV19 and TRBJ1-4, with 7 bases matching TRBD1. V shed 7 bases and J 8 bases; nucleotides not matched to a gene: 13. Per the germline V gene, CDR1 is LNHDA and CDR2 is SQIVND (reference sequence). CDR3 length: 15 residues.

The genes are TRBV10-2 and TRBJ1-1, with D perhaps TRBD1 (6 bases). V lost 8 bases and J 4 bases, leaving 17 bases between the germline ends. There are 14 residues in the CDR3. Germline CDR1 reads WSHSY; CDR2 reads SAAADI. In DNA, the CDR3 is TGCGCCAGCGAAACGACCGGGACACTCACTGAAGCTTTCTTT. Amino acids: CASETTGTLTEAFF.

CDR3: CASSLGRFGGEETQYF. The CDR3 coding sequence is TGTGCCAGCAGCCTCGGTCGATTCGGCGGTGAAGAGACCCAGTACTTC. This chain links TRBV11-3 with TRBJ2-5; D not resolved. This CDR3 has 16 amino acids. V was shortened by 5 bases and J by 3 bases, with 19 bases between the two germline ends. Per germline, CDR1 SGHNT and CDR2 YENEEA. The full variable domain, completed using reference TRBV11-3 and TRBJ2-5, is EAGVVQSPRYKIIEKKQPVAFWCNPISGHNTLYWYLQNLGQGPELLIRYENEEAVDDSQLPKDRFSAERLKGVDSTLKIQPAELGDSAVYLCASSLGRFGGEETQYFGPGTRLLVL.

This clone was counted only a few times. The chain links TRBV10-1 to TRBJ1-1; TRBD1 aligns across 8 bases. Germline CDR1 is WNHNN and CDR2 is SYGVQD (reference sequence). There are 15 residues in the CDR3. Trimming cost V 2 bases and J 1 base; bases outside gene matches: 3. CDR3 residues: CASSEGGTGNTEAFF. In DNA, the CDR3 is TGCGCCAGCAGTGAGGGCGGGACAGGGAACACTGAAGCTTTCTTT.

The chain uses TRBV5-1 and TRBJ2-5, with 7 bases that match TRBD2. Germline V lookup: CDR1 SGHRS, CDR2 YFSETQ. The CDR3 runs 15 residues. With V trimmed by 5 bases and J by 1 base, 8 bases remained unmatched. The CDR3 sequence: CASRSAGETQETQYF. In nucleotides, the CDR3 is TGCGCCAGCAGATCCGCGGGAGAGACCCAAGAGACCCAGTACTTC.

This clone occurred a few times. The chain couples TRBV5-1 to TRBJ1-3; tentatively, D is TRBD1 (6 bases). This CDR3 comprises 17 residues. V lost 1 base, J lost 0 bases, and 14 bases lay in between. The germline V gene has CDR1 SGHRS and CDR2 YFSETQ. CDR3 amino acids: CASSLSTTGASGNTIYF. As DNA, the CDR3 is TGCGCCAGCAGCTTGTCAACGACAGGTGCCTCTGGAAACACCATATATTTT.

The gene calls are TRBV6-5 and TRBJ2-2, with a tentative D call TRBD1 (7 bases). Trimming pared 6 bases from V and 4 bases from J, leaving 12 bases between. The CDR3 loop spans 14 amino acids. Per the germline V gene, CDR1 is MNHEY and CDR2 is SVGAGI. CDR3 DNA sequence: TGTGCCAGCAGAAGACAGGGAGGCACCGGGGAGCTGTTTTTT. This encodes CASRRQGGTGELFF.

The table lists this clone with a few counts. This chain links TRBV1 with TRBJ1-2. TRBV1 is annotated as a pseudogene. The CDR3 extends over 14 amino acids. This chain's CDR3 is CTSAPGEYNYGYTF. As DNA, the CDR3 is TGCACCAGCGCCCCTGGGGAATACAACTATGGCTACACCTTC.

The chain uses TRBV6-5 and TRBJ2-1; D call uncertain. This CDR3 has 13 residues. Trimming removed 0 bases from V and 7 bases from J, with 7 bases in between. Germline V gene sequence: CDR1 MNHEY, CDR2 SVGAGI. The CDR3 spells CASSYSVVNEQFF. CDR3 DNA: TGTGCCAGCAGTTACTCTGTAGTGAATGAGCAGTTCTTC.

The chain combines TRBV5-1 with TRBJ1-4; unclear D gene. V lost 4 bases and J lost 0, with 13 bases in between. Germline V gives CDR1 SGHRS, CDR2 YFSETQ. This CDR3 is built from 16 residues. The CDR3 DNA is TGCGCCAGCAGCCCTTCCGGAGCCCCAACTAATGAAAAACTGTTTTTT. This encodes CASSPSGAPTNEKLFF.

The gene calls are TRBV5-8 and TRBJ1-4; D not certain. The CDR3 is 15 amino acids. The ends were cut back, 0 bases at V and 0 bases at J, with 6 bases in the middle. Germline CDR1 and CDR2: SGHTS and YDEGEE. The CDR3 protein is CASSLGEATNEKLFF. The CDR3 DNA sequence: TGTGCCAGCAGCTTGGGGGAGGCAACTAATGAAAAACTGTTTTTT.

This chain uses TRBV5-1 with TRBJ2-5, with D maybe TRBD2 (5 bases). Trimming stripped 0 bases from V and 3 bases from J, with 9 bases between. CDR1 is SGHRS, CDR2 YFSETQ, per germline. The CDR3 consists of 14 residues. This CDR3 is CASSLAAGEETQYF. CDR3 sequence (DNA): TGCGCCAGCAGCTTGGCGGCCGGGGAAGAGACCCAGTACTTC.

CDR3 sequence reads: CASSLTLVGIQQETQYF. Written as DNA, the CDR3 is TGCGCCAGCAGCTTGACTTTGGTGGGCATCCAACAAGAGACCCAGTACTTC. The chain couples TRBV5-1 to TRBJ2-5; D unresolved. V lost 1 base and J lost 2, with 18 bases in between. From germline, CDR1 is SGHRS and CDR2 YFSETQ. The CDR3 runs to 17 residues.

This rearrangement joins TRBV19 to TRBJ1-2; D might be TRBD1 (5 bases). Germline loops: CDR1 LNHDA, CDR2 SQIVND (reference sequence). The CDR3 runs to 15 residues. V was cut by 2 bases and J by 4 bases, with 14 bases left in between. This CDR3 is CASSIQGPNFYGYTF. The CDR3 nucleotides read TGTGCCAGTAGTATACAGGGCCCCAACTTCTATGGCTACACCTTC.